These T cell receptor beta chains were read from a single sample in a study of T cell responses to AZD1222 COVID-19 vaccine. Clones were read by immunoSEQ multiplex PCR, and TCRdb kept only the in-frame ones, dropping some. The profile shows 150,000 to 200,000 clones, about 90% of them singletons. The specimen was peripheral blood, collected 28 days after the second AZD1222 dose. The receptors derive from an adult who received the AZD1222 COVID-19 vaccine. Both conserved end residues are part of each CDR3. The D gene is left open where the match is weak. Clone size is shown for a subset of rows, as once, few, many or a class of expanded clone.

CASSPSGGLNYGYTF | TGTGCCAGCAGCCCTTCGGGGGGCCTAAACTATGGCTACACCTTC | NA | TRBJ1-2 | TRBV6-2/TRBV6-3 | NA
CASSKASKKETQYF | TGTGCCAGCAGCAAAGCGTCCAAAAAAGAGACCCAGTACTTC | NA | TRBJ2-5 | TRBV21-1 | NA
CACYTMGLDGYTF | TGTGCCTGCTACACGATGGGGCTGGATGGCTACACCTTC | NA | TRBJ1-2 | TRBV6-5 | NA
CSVATGGVYEQYF | TGCAGCGTTGCAACTGGGGGAGTCTACGAGCAGTACTTC | NA | TRBJ2-7 | TRBV29-1 | NA
CASSPPMGNTEAFF | TGTGCCAGCTCACCACCGATGGGGAACACTGAAGCTTTCTTT | NA | TRBJ1-1 | TRBV18 | NA
CASSRGQGLYYEQYF | TGTGCCAGCAGCAGGGGACAGGGCCTTTACTACGAGCAGTACTTC | NA | TRBJ2-7 | TRBV5-6 | TRBD1
CASSSPPPDTQYF | TGTGCCAGCAGTTCCCCCCCACCAGATACGCAGTATTTT | NA | TRBJ2-3 | TRBV6-6 | NA
CASSISGVSNEQFF | TGTGCCAGCAGCATTTCGGGGGTGTCAAATGAGCAGTTCTTC | NA | TRBJ2-1 | TRBV6-2/TRBV6-3 | NA
CASSTTGNEQFF | TGTGCCAGCAGCACTACAGGGAATGAGCAGTTCTTC | NA | TRBJ2-1 | TRBV7-9 | NA
CAWSLAGEKLFF | TGTGCCTGGAGTCTGGCGGGTGAAAAACTGTTTTTT | NA | TRBJ1-4 | TRBV30 | NA
CASSLGGGYDYEKLFF | TGTGCCAGCAGTTTAGGAGGGGGTTACGACTATGAAAAACTGTTTTTT | NA | TRBJ1-4 | TRBV28 | NA
CASSLGGGDSSTDTQYF | TGTGCCAGCAGTTTGGGTGGCGGGGATTCCAGCACAGATACGCAGTATTTT | NA | TRBJ2-3 | TRBV28 | NA
CASSLVGGNSPLHF | TGTGCCAGCAGCTTAGTAGGGGGCAATTCACCCCTCCACTTT | NA | TRBJ1-6 | TRBV7-9 | TRBD1
CASSLVSGEYNEQFF | TGTGCCAGCAGCTTAGTATCTGGGGAATACAATGAGCAGTTCTTC | NA | TRBJ2-1 | TRBV7-6 | NA
CASTKGQAANSPLHF | TGTGCCAGTACCAAGGGACAGGCCGCCAATTCACCCCTCCACTTT | NA | TRBJ1-6 | TRBV19 | TRBD1
CASSLAQVAGVTDTQYF | TGTGCCAGCAGCTTGGCCCAGGTAGCGGGAGTCACAGATACGCAGTATTTT | NA | TRBJ2-3 | TRBV5-8 | TRBD2
CATSRDTGTRNQPQHF | TGTGCCACCAGCAGAGATACAGGGACCCGCAATCAGCCCCAGCATTTT | NA | TRBJ1-5 | TRBV15 | NA
CASSLEEVSPLRANVLTF | TGTGCCAGCAGCTTGGAGGAGGTTTCCCCTCTGAGGGCCAACGTCCTGACTTTC | NA | TRBJ2-6 | TRBV5-6 | NA
CASSLDGDSMPLVGANVLTF | TGCGCCAGCAGCTTGGATGGGGACTCCATGCCCCTCGTAGGGGCCAACGTCCTGACTTTC | once | TRBJ2-6 | TRBV5-1 | NA
CASSLAWQVNSGNTIYF | TGTGCCAGCAGCTTAGCTTGGCAGGTGAACTCTGGAAACACCATATATTTT | NA | TRBJ1-3 | TRBV7-6 | NA
CASSAGKNTEAFF | TGCGCCAGCAGTGCGGGGAAGAACACTGAAGCTTTCTTT | once | TRBJ1-1 | TRBV10-1 | NA
CASSQEGPYTDTQYF | TGCGCCAGCAGCCAAGAAGGGCCCTACACAGATACGCAGTATTTT | NA | TRBJ2-3 | TRBV4-3 | NA
CASSLGVAGRGSYNEQFF | TGTGCCAGCAGCTTAGGTGTCGCGGGGCGAGGCTCCTACAATGAGCAGTTCTTC | NA | TRBJ2-1 | TRBV11-2 | NA
CASEGSSNEKLFF | TGTGCCAGCGAGGGGTCGAGTAATGAAAAACTGTTTTTT | NA | TRBJ1-4 | TRBV6-5 | NA
CASSTGLAVGMDIQYF | TGTGCCAGTAGTACGGGACTAGCGGTGGGGATGGACATTCAGTACTTC | NA | TRBJ2-4 | TRBV19 | TRBD2
CASSSSPGSGETQYF | TGTGCCAGCAGCTCGTCTCCGGGGTCGGGAGAGACCCAGTACTTC | NA | TRBJ2-5 | TRBV5-6 | NA
CASSPGVYTEAFF | TGTGCCAGCAGCCCAGGGGTGTACACTGAAGCTTTCTTT | NA | TRBJ1-1 | TRBV12-3/TRBV12-4 | NA
CASSFSGLTDTQYF | TGTGCCAGCAGTTTTAGCGGACTCACAGATACGCAGTATTTT | once | TRBJ2-3 | TRBV7-2 | NA
CASSPRVRNADTQYF | TGTGCCAGCAGCCCCCGGGTTCGAAACGCAGATACGCAGTATTTT | NA | TRBJ2-3 | TRBV11-2 | NA
CASTGQANTEAFF | TGCGCCAGCACCGGACAAGCGAACACTGAAGCTTTCTTT | NA | TRBJ1-1 | TRBV5-1 | NA
CASSPPAAGIYRGYTF | TGTGCCAGCTCACCACCCGCCGCGGGGATCTATAGGGGCTACACCTTC | NA | TRBJ1-2 | TRBV18 | NA
CASSPRTGSPTRQYF | TGTGCCAGCAGCCCCCGGACAGGGAGTCCTACGAGGCAGTACTTC | NA | TRBJ2-7 | TRBV7-8 | TRBD1
CASRPWGEAKNIQYF | TGTGCCAGCAGGCCTTGGGGAGAGGCCAAAAACATTCAGTACTTC | NA | TRBJ2-4 | TRBV28 | NA
CASSRQGDQPQHF | TGTGCCAGCAGCCGACAGGGAGATCAGCCCCAGCATTTT | NA | TRBJ1-5 | TRBV5-8 | TRBD1
CASRVDTEAFF | TGCGCCAGCAGAGTTGACACTGAAGCTTTCTTT | NA | TRBJ1-1 | TRBV10-2 | NA
CASSPRVFGNTIYF | TGTGCCAGCAGCCCCCGCGTATTCGGAAACACCATATATTTT | NA | TRBJ1-3 | TRBV14 | NA